Below, 3 T cell receptor beta chains from the same sample are listed, as sequenced in a study of shared clonotypes between healthy human individuals. Some clones are missing from TCRdb's copy, which holds only in-frame ones; the method was immunoSEQ multiplex PCR. The sample holds 1,500,000 or so clones; around 97% are singletons and the top ten take more than 0.9%. Sequenced input: naive CD4+ T cells sorted from blood. Subset meaning: CD45RA+ positively selected. These TCRs come from a man aged 25 to 40 in good health.

The chain is built from TRBV7-2 and TRBJ1-3; D is perhaps TRBD1 (5 bases). The ends were cut back, 4 bases at V and 0 bases at J, with 16 bases in the middle. The CDR3 runs 17 residues. The germline gives CDR1 SGHTA, CDR2 FQGNSA. CDR3 nucleotide sequence: TGTGCCAGCAGCTCGCAGGGTACTCCTCTCTCTGGAAACACCATATATTTT. Protein sequence: CASSSQGTPLSGNTIYF.

This chain joins TRBV5-5 and TRBJ2-2; D is unclear. The CDR3 loop spans 20 amino acids. V was cut by 0 bases and J by 5 bases, with 26 bases left in between. CDR1 and CDR2 (germline): SGHKS, YYEKEE (reference sequence). This chain's CDR3 is CASSLGVSVLSALRTGELFF. In DNA, the CDR3 is TGTGCCAGCAGCTTGGGGGTTTCTGTTTTGTCGGCACTCAGAACCGGGGAGCTGTTTTTT.

This chain links TRBV27 with TRBJ1-1, with 9 bases lining up with TRBD1. The CDR3 is 15 residues long. The ends lost 2 bases at V and 1 base at J; junction bases unmatched: 2. The germline V gene has CDR1 MNHEY and CDR2 SMNVEV (reference sequence). CDR3 sequence: CASSLGQGTNTEAFF. The CDR3, as DNA: TGTGCCAGCAGTTTAGGACAGGGGACGAACACTGAAGCTTTCTTT.